One and the same sample provided the 24 T cell receptor beta chains below, sequenced in a study of T cell changes during pregnancy in multiple sclerosis. Clones were sequenced by immunoSEQ multiplex PCR, and TCRdb holds only the in-frame ones, with some missing. Here the sample spans 55,000 to 75,000 clones, around 92% being singletons. The source material was peripheral blood, sampled in the third trimester of pregnancy. Every receptor here comes from a female donor in good health, enrolled as a control in a pregnancy study.

The chain uses TRBV13 and TRBJ2-7, with TRBD1 matching 8 bases. This CDR3 has 14 residues. Germline trimming cut 3 bases from V and 2 bases from J; bases unmatched to any gene: 3. In germline, CDR1 is PRHDT, CDR2 FYEKMQ (reference sequence). DNA for the CDR3: TGTGCCAGCAGCTTGGACAGGGCCCCCTACGAGCAGTACTTC. Its protein is CASSLDRAPYEQYF.

The V call is TRBV6-5, the J call TRBJ1-1; 8 bases agree with TRBD1. The V gene end was trimmed by 6 bases and the J gene end by 4 bases; junction bases not matched to a gene: 7. The CDR3 has 14 amino acids. The germline gives CDR1 MNHEY, CDR2 SVGAGI. CDR3 DNA: TGTGCCAGCAGCCCCGGACAGGGCGCCACTGAAGCTTTCTTT. Protein product: CASSPGQGATEAFF.

The chain recombines TRBV2 with TRBJ2-7; D is perhaps TRBD1 (5 bases). Germline loops: CDR1 SNHLY, CDR2 FYNNEI. There are 12 residues in the CDR3. Trimming shortened V by 2 bases and J by 3 bases, and 5 bases separated the two germline ends. In DNA, the CDR3 is TGTGCCAGCAGTGAAAGGGGCTACGAGCAGTACTTC. It specifies CASSERGYEQYF.

This clone came up a few times. This chain links TRBV7-9 with TRBJ1-3; D call uncertain. This CDR3 spans 12 amino acids. V was cut by 7 bases and J by 4 bases, with 8 bases left in between. Germline CDR1 reads SEHNR; CDR2 reads FQNEAQ (reference sequence). This chain's CDR3 is CASTREGNTIYF. CDR3 bases: TGTGCCAGCACTCGTGAGGGAAACACCATATATTTT.

V usage is TRBV9 and J usage is TRBJ2-2; maybe TRBD2 (6 bases). V gave up 6 bases and J gave up 6 bases, with 12 bases separating them. The CDR3 sequence is 13 residues long. Per germline, CDR1 SGDLS and CDR2 YYNGEE. The CDR3 coding sequence is TGTGCCAGCAAGGAGGGTTTGTCCGGGGAGCTGTTTTTT. Residues: CASKEGLSGELFF. Filled out from reference TRBV9 and TRBJ2-2, the complete variable domain reads DSGVTQTPKHLITATGQRVTLRCSPRSGDLSVYWYQQSLDQGLQFLIQYYNGEERAKGNILERFSAQQFPDLHSELNLSSLELGDSALYFCASKEGLSGELFFGEGSRLTVL.

V is TRBV4-1 and J is TRBJ1-4; D not certain. The V gene lost 4 bases and the J gene lost 7 bases, with 13 bases spanning the gap. The CDR3 loop spans 14 amino acids. In germline, CDR1 is MGHRA, CDR2 YSYEKL. CDR3 protein: CASSPPQRIEKLFF. The CDR3 DNA sequence: TGCGCCAGCAGCCCCCCACAACGTATTGAAAAACTGTTTTTT.

The CDR3 DNA reads TGTGCCAGCAGCTTACTCGCGGGTGGGGGCAATCAGCCCCAGCATTTT. The encoded protein is CASSLLAGGGNQPQHF. The chain couples TRBV7-6 to TRBJ1-5, with no clear D. Germline CDR1 SGHVS, CDR2 FNYEAQ. V was pared by 2 bases and J by 2 bases, with 13 bases between. The CDR3 extends over 16 amino acids. Variable domain in full (rest from reference TRBV7-6 and TRBJ1-5): GAGVSQSPRYKVTKRGQDVALRCDPISGHVSLYWYRQALGQGPEFLTYFNYEAQQDKSGLPNDRFSAERPEGSISTLTIQRTEQRDSAMYRCASSLLAGGGNQPQHFGDGTRLSIL.

This clone has only one observation. The rearrangement uses TRBV7-2 and TRBJ2-1; 11 bases fit TRBD2. V was clipped by 5 bases and J by 8 bases; unmatched bases: 11. The germline V gene has CDR1 SGHTA and CDR2 FQGNSA. The CDR3 covers 16 residues. The CDR3 DNA reads TGTGCCAGCAGCCATTTAGCGGGAGGGCCGCTGGATGAGCAGTTCTTC. Its protein product is CASSHLAGGPLDEQFF.

This chain joins TRBV11-2 and TRBJ2-7, with a tentative D call TRBD1 (5 bases). The CDR3 loop spans 13 amino acids. The V end lost 2 bases, the J end lost 3 bases, and 8 bases lay between the germline ends. The germline CDR1 and CDR2 sequences are SGHAT and FQNNGV. This chain's CDR3 is CASSLQGSYEQYF. The DNA of the CDR3 is TGTGCCAGCAGCTTACAGGGTAGCTACGAGCAGTACTTC.

J is TRBJ2-7 and V is TRBV27; a weak D match, TRBD2 (7 bases). This CDR3 region has 14 residues. V gave up 8 bases and J gave up 0 bases, with 14 bases separating them. Germline CDR1 and CDR2: MNHEY and SMNVEV (reference sequence). This CDR3 reads CASQEGGTSYEQYF. Here the CDR3 DNA reads TGTGCCAGCCAGGAGGGGGGGACCTCCTACGAGCAGTACTTC.

This clone was detected only once. The chain uses TRBV27 and TRBJ2-1; the match to TRBD2 covers 14 bases. Germline assignment: CDR1 MNHEY and CDR2 SMNVEV (reference sequence). The CDR3 totals 19 residues. The V and J ends lost 3 bases and 7 bases, in that order; junction bases with no gene match: 14. CDR3 sequence reads: CASSFYASGLAGVGNEQFF. The CDR3 nucleotides are TGTGCCAGCAGTTTTTATGCCTCGGGACTAGCGGGAGTGGGGAATGAGCAGTTCTTC.

This chain links TRBV19 with TRBJ2-1; D is undetermined. Trimming left V 2 bases short and J 8 bases short, with 13 bases between. The CDR3 length is 14 residues. Germline V gene data show CDR1 as LNHDA and CDR2 as SQIVND (reference sequence). The DNA of the CDR3 is TGTGCCAGTAGTATATTGTCGGTGGTGCATGAGCAGTTCTTC. It translates to CASSILSVVHEQFF.

The chain carries TRBV6-6 and TRBJ2-1, with 14 bases identical to TRBD2. V shed 7 bases and J 9 bases; nucleotides not matched to a gene: 5. Germline V gene data show CDR1 as MNHNY and CDR2 as SVGAGI (reference sequence). The CDR3 loop spans 14 amino acids. In nucleotides, the CDR3 is TGTGCCAGCACGGGGACTAGCGGGGGATTTGAGCAGTTCTTC. Its translation is CASTGTSGGFEQFF.

This chain uses TRBV4-1 with TRBJ1-1; TRBD1 matches at 8 bases. From germline, CDR1 is MGHRA and CDR2 YSYEKL. V lost 4 bases to trimming and J lost 8 bases; unmatched junction nucleotides: 9. The CDR3 has 14 residues. CDR3 protein: CASSPFGSGGEAFF. In DNA form, the CDR3 reads TGCGCCAGCAGCCCTTTCGGCTCAGGGGGCGAAGCTTTCTTT.

The CDR3: CASSLDNRGWNYQPQHF. CDR3 nucleotides: TGTGCCAGCAGCTTAGATAATAGGGGTTGGAATTATCAGCCCCAGCATTTT. The chain combines TRBV7-8 with TRBJ1-5; D might be TRBD1 (5 bases). Germline V gene sequence: CDR1 SGHVS, CDR2 FQNEAQ. Trimming pared 1 base from V and 5 bases from J, leaving 18 bases between. The CDR3 contains 17 residues. The full variable domain, rest sourced from reference TRBV7-8 and TRBJ1-5, is GAGVSQSPRYKVAKRGQDVALRCDPISGHVSLFWYQQALGQGPEFLTYFQNEAQLDKSGLPSDRFFAERPEGSVSTLKIQRTQQEDSAVYLCASSLDNRGWNYQPQHFGDGTRLSIL.

The V gene is TRBV18, the J gene TRBJ2-6, with 7 bases identical to TRBD1. Looked up from germline, CDR1 is KGHSH and CDR2 is LQKENI. Unmatched junction bases numbered 6, after V lost 7 bases and J lost 0 bases. The CDR3 is 16 amino acids. CDR3 sequence (DNA): TGTGCCAGCTGGGACAGCAAGTCCTCTGGGGCCAACGTCCTGACTTTC. Its protein product is CASWDSKSSGANVLTF.

The V call is TRBV30, the J call TRBJ1-2; 8 bases map to TRBD1. This CDR3 contains 15 residues. The germline V gene has CDR1 GTSNPN and CDR2 SVGIG (reference sequence). The V segment lost 3 bases and the J segment 4 bases; nucleotides outside the gene matches: 10. CDR3 region: CAWRAGTGRSYGYTF. CDR3 nucleotide sequence: TGTGCCTGGAGAGCCGGGACAGGTAGAAGCTATGGCTACACCTTC.

The genes are TRBV25-1 and TRBJ2-3, with TRBD2 matching 11 bases. The V gene's germline CDR1 is MGHDK and CDR2 SYGVNS. The CDR3 consists of 17 residues. With V trimmed by 4 bases and J by 5 bases, 11 bases remained unmatched. The CDR3 coding sequence is TGTGCCAGCAGTGTTAGCGGGGGGGCCTTACTGGAAGATACGCAGTATTTT. Translation gives CASSVSGGALLEDTQYF.

V gene TRBV27 combines with J gene TRBJ2-1; 9 bases are shared with TRBD1. CDR1 is MNHEY and CDR2 is SMNVEV in the germline V gene (reference sequence). This CDR3 is 15 amino acids long. Trimming removed 6 bases from V and 8 bases from J; junction bases left unmatched: 11. The CDR3 region is CASSFPGQGRYEQFF. CDR3 DNA: TGTGCCAGCAGCTTTCCGGGACAGGGTCGGTATGAGCAGTTCTTC.

This clone was seen a few times. The V gene is TRBV6-6, the J gene TRBJ1-1; no clear D. V dropped 0 bases and J dropped 8 bases, with 7 bases sitting between them. The germline CDR1 and CDR2 sequences are MNHNY and SVGAGI (reference sequence). This CDR3 is 12 amino acids long. The CDR3 protein is CASSYSLGEAFF. The CDR3 nucleotides read TGTGCCAGCAGTTACTCGTTGGGCGAAGCTTTCTTT.

The chain carries TRBV18 and TRBJ2-1, with 8 bases fitting TRBD1. The CDR3 length is 18 residues. Germline V gene sequence: CDR1 KGHSH, CDR2 LQKENI. Losses at the gene ends were 1 base for V and 9 bases for J; bases not matched to a gene: 17. Here the CDR3 reads CASSPRRTGGQGLSEQFF. CDR3 bases: TGTGCCAGCTCACCACGACGAACCGGAGGACAGGGTTTGTCTGAGCAGTTCTTC.

As DNA, the CDR3 is TGTGCCAGTAGTAGACTAGCGGGAGCATACGAGCAGTACTTC. The encoded protein is CASSRLAGAYEQYF. The chain couples TRBV19 to TRBJ2-7; 12 nucleotides agree with TRBD2. The CDR3 consists of 14 residues. V shed 4 bases, J shed 4 bases, and the junction held 2 bases outside the gene matches. Germline V gene lookup returns CDR1 LNHDA and CDR2 SQIVND (reference sequence).

The gene calls are TRBV5-1 and TRBJ2-7, with 8 bases aligning to TRBD1. CDR3 size: 15 residues. Germline V gene lookup returns CDR1 SGHRS and CDR2 YFSETQ. J lost 2 bases, V lost 4 bases, and 8 bases had no gene match. CDR3 sequence: CASSDPGQGTYEQYF. DNA for the CDR3: TGCGCCAGCAGCGACCCCGGACAGGGTACCTACGAGCAGTACTTC.

The V call is TRBV7-8, the J call TRBJ2-7; 9 bases fit TRBD2. The CDR3 runs 13 residues. V lost 3 bases, J lost 3 bases, and 0 bases stayed unmatched. Looked up from germline, CDR1 is SGHVS and CDR2 is FQNEAQ. The CDR3 spells CASSFSGGYEQYF. Written as DNA, the CDR3 is TGTGCCAGCAGCTTTAGCGGGGGCTACGAGCAGTACTTC.